This T cell receptor beta chain was sequenced during a study of T cell changes during pregnancy in multiple sclerosis. Clones were read by immunoSEQ multiplex PCR, and TCRdb kept only the in-frame ones, dropping some. Among over 70,000 clones listed, around 94% were seen once. CDR3 length: 16 residues. Germline V gene lookup returns CDR1 SGHDT and CDR2 YYEEEE. With 0 bases removed from V and 0 bases from J, the gap between germline ends came to 13 bases. The chain links TRBV5-6 to TRBJ2-7; D is possibly TRBD1 (6 bases). Sample: peripheral blood, taken in the third trimester of pregnancy. The sequence derives from a female donor with multiple sclerosis, enrolled in a pregnancy study. The DNA of the CDR3 is TGTGCCAGCAGCTTGGAGCAGGGGCTTAGCTCCTACGAGCAGTACTTC. The encoded protein is CASSLEQGLSSYEQYF.